The present entry profiles one T cell receptor beta chain with its context. The study drew participants aged about 18 to 95 years from around 24 US areas. Participant-reported clinical history was the basis for cohort assignment. The V gene lost 10 bases and the J gene lost 5 bases, with 18 bases spanning the gap. There are 14 residues in the CDR3. Germline CDR1 is MNHEY and CDR2 is SVGAGI. This sample is part of a study of blood T cell repertoires in COVID-19. Study-wide background: Acute and convalescent COVID-19 specimens originated in the United States, Italy and Spain.

Authors' methods: Amplification of reference gene primers was used by the study to estimate nucleated cell counts. Generated by immunoSEQ multiplex PCR, the TCRdb table keeps only in-frame clones and is missing some. V and J calls and clone size are those listed in that table; D and trimming were worked out from the DNA. The data contain about 210,000 clones, over 80% of them singletons. Sample: PBMCs or T cells enriched from blood (not recorded which). The TCR comes from a man between 18 and 35 years old with acute COVID-19. This sequence joins TRBV6-5 and TRBJ2-1; D is perhaps TRBD2 (6 bases). The CDR3 region is CATSMGEENNEQFF. The CDR3 nucleotides read TGTGCCACCTCAATGGGGGAGGAGAACAATGAGCAGTTCTTC.